This T cell receptor (beta chain) was identified in a study of shared clonotypes between healthy human individuals. Germline lookup yields CDR1 SGHRS and CDR2 YFSETQ. V lost 5 bases, J lost 0 bases, and 9 bases stayed unmatched. The CDR3 has 17 amino acids. Profiled with immunoSEQ multiplex PCR; TCRdb holds only in-frame clones, not every one. The table includes over a million clones, about 98% detected once. What was sequenced was naive CD4+ T cells sorted from blood. Specified subset: CD45RA+ positively selected. The chain combines TRBV5-1 with TRBJ2-1; TRBD2 agrees at 9 bases. The sequence derives from a man aged 30-40 years in good health. DNA for the CDR3: TGCGCCAGCAGTGGGTTAGCGGGAGTCGGCTCCTACAATGAGCAGTTCTTC. It specifies CASSGLAGVGSYNEQFF.